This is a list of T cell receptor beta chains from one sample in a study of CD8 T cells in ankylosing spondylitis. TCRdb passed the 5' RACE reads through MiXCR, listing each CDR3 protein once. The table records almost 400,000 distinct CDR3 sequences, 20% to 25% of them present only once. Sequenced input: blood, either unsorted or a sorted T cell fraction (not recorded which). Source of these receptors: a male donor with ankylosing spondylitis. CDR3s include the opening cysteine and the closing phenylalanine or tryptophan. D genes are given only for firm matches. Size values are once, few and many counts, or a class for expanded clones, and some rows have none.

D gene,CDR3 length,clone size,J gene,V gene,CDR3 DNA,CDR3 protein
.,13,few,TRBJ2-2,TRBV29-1,TGCAGCGTTGACATGGTGGGCACCGGGGAGCTGTTTTTT,CSVDMVGTGELFF
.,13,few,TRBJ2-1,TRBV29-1,TGCAGCGTAGACGGGAGCTCCTACAATGAGCAGTTCTTC,CSVDGSSYNEQFF
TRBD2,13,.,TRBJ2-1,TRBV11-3,TGTGCCAGCGCGTTTAGCGGGAGGAGAGAGCAGTTCTTC,CASAFSGRREQFF
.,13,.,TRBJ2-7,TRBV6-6,TGTGCCAGCAGTTACTCACGGGGGCACGAGCAGTACTTC,CASSYSRGHEQYF
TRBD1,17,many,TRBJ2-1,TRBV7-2,TGTGCCAGCAGCTTACCGAACCTCAGGGGGAAACACAATGAGCAGTTCTTC,CASSLPNLRGKHNEQFF
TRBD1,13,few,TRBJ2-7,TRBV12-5,TGTGCTAGTGGTTTTCAGGGGGCCGGCGAGCAGTACTTC,CASGFQGAGEQYF
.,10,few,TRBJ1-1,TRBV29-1,TGCAGCGCCCGGGGAACTGAAGCTTTCTTT,CSARGTEAFF
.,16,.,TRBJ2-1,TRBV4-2,TGTGCCAGCAGCGGGACCGGGCGGAGCTCCTACAATGAGCAGTTCTTC,CASSGTGRSSYNEQFF
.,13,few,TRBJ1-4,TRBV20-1,TGCAGTGCTAAGGTGCAGGCTAATGAAAAACTGTTTTTT,CSAKVQANEKLFF
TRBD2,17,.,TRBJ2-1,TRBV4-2,TGTGCCAGCAGCCAAGGGCTTAAGCTAGCGGGATCAATTGAGCAGTTCTTC,CASSQGLKLAGSIEQFF
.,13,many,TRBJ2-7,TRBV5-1,TGCGCCAGCAGAAAATCACCCCCCGGGGAGCAGTACTTC,CASRKSPPGEQYF
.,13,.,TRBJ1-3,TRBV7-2,TGTGCCAGCAGAAAAATCTCTGGAAACACCATATATTTT,CASRKISGNTIYF
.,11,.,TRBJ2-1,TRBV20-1,TGCAGTGCTACCCTAGAATCCAAGCAGTTCTTC,CSATLESKQFF
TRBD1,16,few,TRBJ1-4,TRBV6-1,TGTGCCAGCAGGGACCTGGGGACAGGGAATTTAGAAAAACTGTTTTTT,CASRDLGTGNLEKLFF
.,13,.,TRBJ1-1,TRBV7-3,TGTGCCAGCAGCTCGTTATATAGAACTGAAGCTTTCTTT,CASSSLYRTEAFF
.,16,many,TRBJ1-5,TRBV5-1,TGCGCCAGCAGCTTGGGGGAAGGGGCGCCCGATCAGCCCCAGCATTTT,CASSLGEGAPDQPQHF
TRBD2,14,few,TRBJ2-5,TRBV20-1,TGCAGTGCTAGCGTGCTAGCGGGATTAGAGACCCAGTACTTC,CSASVLAGLETQYF
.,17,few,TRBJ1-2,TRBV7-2,TGTGCCAGCAGCTTAAGAAGTAGAGGTGGTCGGGACACCCGTACCACCTTC,CASSLRSRGGRDTRTTF
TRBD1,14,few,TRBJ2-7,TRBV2,TGTGCCAGCCGTGAGGGACAGGGGGCATACGAGCAGTACTTC,CASREGQGAYEQYF
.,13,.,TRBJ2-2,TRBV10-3,TGTGCCATCAGTGAGGTCGTGACCGGGGAGCTGTTTTTT,CAISEVVTGELFF
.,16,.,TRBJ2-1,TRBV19,TGTGCCAGTAGTATACCCGGGACCAGCTCCTACAATGAGCAGTTCTTC,CASSIPGTSSYNEQFF
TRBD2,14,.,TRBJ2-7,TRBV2,TGTGCCAGCAACGGACTAGCGGTTATCTACGAGCAGTACTTC,CASNGLAVIYEQYF
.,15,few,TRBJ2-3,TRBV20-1,TGCAGTGCTCCTAGGCCAGGGGTCGTAGGAGATACGCAGTATTTT,CSAPRPGVVGDTQYF
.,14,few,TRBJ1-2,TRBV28,TGTGCCAGTACCCCATCGGGCAGATCCTATGGCTACACCTTC,CASTPSGRSYGYTF
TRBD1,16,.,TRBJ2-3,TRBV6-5,TGTGCCAGCAGTTACTCATTGGACAGGAGCACAGATACGCAGTATTTT,CASSYSLDRSTDTQYF
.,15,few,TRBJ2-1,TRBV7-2,TGTGCCAGCAGCACGCGACAGCGGGCCCGCAATGAGCAGTTCTTC,CASSTRQRARNEQFF
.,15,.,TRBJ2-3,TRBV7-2,TGTGCCAGCAGCCGTCTAGCAACCAACACAGATACGCAGTATTTT,CASSRLATNTDTQYF
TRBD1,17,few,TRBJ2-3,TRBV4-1,TGCGCCAGCAGCCAAGAAGGGGCGGACAGGGTCACAGATACGCAGTATTTT,CASSQEGADRVTDTQYF
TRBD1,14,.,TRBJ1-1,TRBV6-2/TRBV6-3,TGTGCCAGCAGTTACTTGGGGACAGGGACTGAAGCTTTCTTT,CASSYLGTGTEAFF
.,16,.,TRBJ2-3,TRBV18,TGTGCCAGCTCACCCCTGGGAGCAGGGGCCCCAGATACGCAGTATTTT,CASSPLGAGAPDTQYF
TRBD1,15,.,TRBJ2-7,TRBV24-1,TGTGCCACCAGTGACCCTCGACAGGGTTCCTACGAGCAGTACTTC,CATSDPRQGSYEQYF
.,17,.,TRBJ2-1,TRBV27,TGTGCCAGCAGTTTATCAGTAACGTGGAGCTCCTACAATGAGCAGTTCTTC,CASSLSVTWSSYNEQFF
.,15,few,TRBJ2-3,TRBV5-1,TGCGCCAGCAGCTTGGTGCTAGATTTGACAGATACGCAGTATTTT,CASSLVLDLTDTQYF
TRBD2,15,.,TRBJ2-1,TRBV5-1,TGCGCCAGCAGCTTGGGACTCGGGGGGGTGGACTCCCTGTTCTTC,CASSLGLGGVDSLFF
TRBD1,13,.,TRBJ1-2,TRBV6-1,TGTGCCAGCGAGAGGGGGCTTGACTATGGCTACACCTTC,CASERGLDYGYTF
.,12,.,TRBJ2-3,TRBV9,TGTGCCAGCAGCTCGCTTGCAGATACGCAGTATTTT,CASSSLADTQYF
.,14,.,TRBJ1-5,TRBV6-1,TGTGCCAGCAGGAGTGACAGAACTAATCAGCCCCAGCATTTT,CASRSDRTNQPQHF
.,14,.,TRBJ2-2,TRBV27,TGTGCCAGCAAGTCAAAGGGCATCACCGGGGAGCTGTTTTTT,CASKSKGITGELFF
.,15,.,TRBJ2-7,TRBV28,TGTGCCAGCAGAACACAGGGAGGACCACCCTACGAGCAGTACTTC,CASRTQGGPPYEQYF